The 3 T cell receptor beta chains below come from one sample, sequenced in a study of beta chain features in type 1 diabetes. Study-level points and caveats: TCRB CDR3s were moderately but significantly shorter in Type 1 diabetes patients in all four CD4+ subsets.

Their target antigens are unknown. Expressed TCRB transcripts were sequenced because the isolated RNA had all been reverse transcribed beforehand. Sequenced by immunoSEQ multiplex PCR; TCRdb stores in-frame clones only, minus some. This table holds about 170,000 clones, approximately 8% found once. Sequencing used central memory CD4+ T cells from blood. The source of these receptors is a man aged 18 to 35 with type 1 diabetes.

This clone was seen at least ten times. The chain joins TRBV16 to TRBJ1-2; a possible D gene is TRBD1 (6 bases). Germline V gene data show CDR1 as KGHSY and CDR2 as FQNENV. With 1 base removed from V and 6 bases from J, the gap between germline ends came to 12 bases. The CDR3 is 14 residues long. CDR3 residues: CASSQFERGNGYTF. For the CDR3, the DNA is TGTGCCAGCAGCCAATTTGAAAGGGGGAATGGCTACACCTTC.

This rearrangement joins TRBV11-2 to TRBJ1-4; D gene ambiguous. Germline V gene data show CDR1 as SGHAT and CDR2 as FQNNGV. The CDR3 is 15 amino acids. Trimming removed 5 bases at V and 7 bases at J, with 17 bases between. CDR3 sequence reads: CASSVNGHVAEKLFF. The DNA of the CDR3 is TGTGCCAGCAGCGTCAACGGCCACGTAGCTGAAAAACTGTTTTTT.

This clone was detected a few times. V gene TRBV9 combines with J gene TRBJ1-3; D is uncertain. In germline, CDR1 is SGDLS, CDR2 YYNGEE. V lost 2 bases and J 3 bases, leaving 15 bases between the germline ends. There are 16 residues in the CDR3. CDR3 in amino acids: CASSVSAGYHGNTIYF. The CDR3 DNA reads TGTGCCAGCAGCGTGTCGGCAGGCTATCATGGAAACACCATATATTTT.